These T cell receptor beta chains were read from a single sample in a study of T-cell memory formation after mild COVID-19. TCRdb itself ran the 5' RACE reads through MiXCR, one entry per CDR3 protein. This sample has under 300,000 distinct CDR3 sequences, with around a tenth found just once. The sequenced sample consisted of PBMCs or a T cell subset sorted from them (not recorded which). All receptors derive from a man aged 18-30 years who had mild COVID-19 (a few samples of this study predate the infection). Cell type and time point are not known. The CDR3 runs from the conserved cysteine through the conserved F or W. A D gene is named only where the DNA matches it firmly.

TRBV20-1 | 14 | TRBD1 | CSGSRTGKNTEAFF
TRBV5-1 | 14 | TRBD1 | CASSFDRVDEKLFF
TRBV12-3/TRBV12-4 | 17 | . | CASSLAEGGRAYNEQFF
TRBV24-1 | 13 | TRBD1 | CATRTGDGETQYF
TRBV5-5 | 15 | . | CASSLEGTGSETQYF
TRBV15 | 15 | . | CATSRDSGRGETQYF
TRBV6-4 | 16 | TRBD1 | CASSVQGPTNTGELFF
TRBV7-3 | 15 | TRBD2 | CASSLIGLAEETQYF
TRBV20-1 | 16 | TRBD2 | CSARDPWLAGGDTQYF
TRBV6-1 | 14 | . | CASSEQGSMDTQYF
TRBV5-1 | 14 | . | CASSPPGRIYEQYF
TRBV5-1 | 16 | . | CASSLSHPSGANVLTF
TRBV12-3/TRBV12-4 | 14 | . | CASSSREGDYGYTF
TRBV6-2/TRBV6-3 | 12 | TRBD1 | CASSPTGYGYTF
TRBV7-2 | 15 | TRBD2 | CASRYPGLAGETQYF
TRBV6-2/TRBV6-3 | 15 | . | CASSYTGIGNQPQHF
TRBV5-1 | 13 | . | CASSLDLNTEAFF
TRBV9 | 16 | TRBD2 | CASSLTSGVLQETQYF
TRBV7-6 | 15 | . | CASSLVWDPGNTIYF
TRBV10-3 | 14 | . | CAGSSGGSSYEQYF
TRBV2 | 11 | . | CASSSHGELFF
TRBV5-1 | 14 | TRBD2 | CASSPGTSQETQYF
TRBV6-5 | 15 | . | CASSYSPGFDTEAFF
TRBV20-1 | 14 | TRBD1 | CTWDRGLDTDTQYF
TRBV9 | 12 | . | CASSEGANVLTF
TRBV5-1 | 15 | . | CASSLETRRTDTQYF
TRBV13 | 15 | TRBD1 | CASSPRDRGGNIQYF
TRBV5-5 | 14 | . | CASSPLGAQETQYF
TRBV5-4 | 15 | . | CASSLKGQWNTEAFF
TRBV12-3/TRBV12-4 | 12 | . | CASSLAGEGYTF
TRBV15 | 14 | . | CATSRVKIQETQYF
TRBV27 | 14 | . | CASSPQGEDYGYTF
TRBV28 | 15 | . | CASSLVLGTNTEAFF
TRBV9 | 16 | TRBD2 | CASSVAPSSGAGELFF
TRBV7-2 | 18 | TRBD2 | CASSRGLAGGVSYNEQFF
TRBV19 | 14 | TRBD1 | CASSYRGLTTEAFF
TRBV9 | 15 | TRBD2 | CASSVVSGGTDTQYF